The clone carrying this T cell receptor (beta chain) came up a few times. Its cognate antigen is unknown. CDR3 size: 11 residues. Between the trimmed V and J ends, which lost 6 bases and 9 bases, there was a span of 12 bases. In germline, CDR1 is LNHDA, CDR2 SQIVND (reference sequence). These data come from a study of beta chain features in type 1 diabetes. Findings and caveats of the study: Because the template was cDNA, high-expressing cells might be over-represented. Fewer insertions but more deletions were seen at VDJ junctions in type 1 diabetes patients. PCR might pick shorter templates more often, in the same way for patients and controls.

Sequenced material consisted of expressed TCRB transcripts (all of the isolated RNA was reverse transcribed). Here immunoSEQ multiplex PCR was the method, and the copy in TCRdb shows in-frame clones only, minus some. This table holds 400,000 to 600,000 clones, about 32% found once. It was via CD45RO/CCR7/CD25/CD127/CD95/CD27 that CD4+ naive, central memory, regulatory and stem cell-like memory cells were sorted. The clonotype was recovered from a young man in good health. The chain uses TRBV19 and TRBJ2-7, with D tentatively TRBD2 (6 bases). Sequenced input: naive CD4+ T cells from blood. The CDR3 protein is CASREGSAQYF. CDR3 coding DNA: TGTGCCAGTAGGGAGGGTTCGGCGCAGTACTTC. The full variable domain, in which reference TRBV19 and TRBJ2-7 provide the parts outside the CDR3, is DGGITQSPKYLFRKEGQNVTLSCEQNLNHDAMYWYRQDPGQGLRLIYYSQIVNDFQKGDIAEGYSVSREKKESFPLTVTSAQKNPTAFYLCASREGSAQYFGPGTRLTVT.